This T cell receptor beta chain came from a study of blood T cell repertoires in COVID-19. The assay was immunoSEQ multiplex PCR, and TCRdb's table has in-frame clones only and misses some. There are about 150,000 clones in the sample; around 82% occur only once, and 5% lies in the top ten. V was cut by 1 base and J by 6 bases, with 10 bases left in between. The CDR3 spans 14 residues. Germline values: CDR1 SGHDT, CDR2 YYEEEE. The sample was peripheral blood. The chain links TRBV5-6 to TRBJ1-4; D may be TRBD1 (6 bases). This TCR came from a woman in her fifties or sixties with acute or convalescent COVID-19. The CDR3 loop is CASSLQQGHEKLFF. The CDR3 DNA follows: TGTGCCAGCAGCTTGCAACAGGGTCATGAAAAACTGTTTTTT.